Below, 5 T cell receptor beta chains from the same sample are listed, as sequenced in a study of sequential checkpoint blockade in melanoma. Method: immunoSEQ multiplex PCR; TCRdb's copy keeps in-frame clones and lacks some. Of just over 20,000 clones listed, 27% are singletons. Treatment: randomized to nivolumab then ipilimumab (arm A) or the reverse (arm B). Sequencing was performed on tumor tissue (inferred from file names), taken from a patient given nivolumab and ipilimumab in sequence. The receptors were gathered from a human donor with melanoma.

This clone turned up a few times. The rearrangement links TRBV7-7 to TRBJ2-3; 13 bases are a match to TRBD2. The CDR3 loop spans 15 amino acids. Germline-derived CDR1 and CDR2 are SSHAT and FNYEAQ (reference sequence). After removal of 5 bases from V and 6 bases from J, the junction contained 5 bases not matched to a gene. CDR3 DNA sequence: TGTGCCAGCAGCCCTTGGACTAGCGGGAGTGATACGCAGTATTTT. Amino acid sequence: CASSPWTSGSDTQYF.

In its sample, this clone was seen many times. The chain uses TRBV2 and TRBJ1-4; D uncertain. V was cut by 6 bases and J by 8 bases, with 19 bases left in between. Germline CDR1 reads SNHLY; CDR2 reads FYNNEI. The CDR3 length is 15 residues. The CDR3 protein is CASSEDGLGGEKLFF. As DNA, the CDR3 is TGTGCCAGCAGCGAGGACGGCCTAGGAGGGGAAAAACTGTTTTTT.

This chain joins TRBV23-1 and TRBJ1-1, with a tentative D call TRBD1 (5 bases). TRBV23-1 is given ORF status, its function remaining uncertain. This CDR3 has 17 residues. Trimming removed 1 base at V and 2 bases at J, with 17 bases between. This chain's CDR3 is CASSQWVRGHLNTEAFF. DNA of the CDR3: TGCGCCAGCAGTCAATGGGTCCGTGGACATCTAAACACTGAAGCTTTCTTT.

This clone was seen more than once but under ten times. Compared with germline, one end of the junction differs, possibly owing to a read error. The chain employs TRBV6-8 and TRBJ1-2, with a possible D match to TRBD1 (5 bases). Per germline, CDR1 MNHGY and CDR2 SAAAGT. The CDR3 extends over 13 amino acids. The CDR3 DNA follows: TGTGCCAGCAGCCCCGGGGGAATTGGGGGTGATGTCTTC. Protein: CASSPGGIGGDVF.

The CDR3 here is CASSLGTSPYNEQFF. The CDR3 DNA is TGTGCCAGCAGCTTAGGGACTAGTCCGTACAATGAGCAGTTCTTC. The rearrangement uses TRBV11-3 and TRBJ2-1; 7 bases line up with TRBD2. V was pared by 1 base and J by 4 bases, with 4 bases of the junction left unmatched. Germline assignment: CDR1 SGHNT and CDR2 YENEEA. CDR3 length equals 15 residues.